The source of this T cell receptor (beta chain) is a study of cytomegalovirus exposure and HLA in healthy donors. V was trimmed by 0 bases and J by 5 bases, leaving 11 bases between them. CDR1 MGHRA and CDR2 YSYEKL come from the germline V gene. This CDR3 spans 14 amino acids. The study ran its PCR with 60 Vbeta and 13 Jbeta primers. Only in-frame clones appear in the TCRdb table, and some are missing; sequencing was by immunoSEQ multiplex PCR. The sample has 120,000 or so clones, approximately 72% seen once. The source is a young man in good health and CMV-seronegative. The chain carries TRBV4-1 and TRBJ2-7; D ambiguous. The sample comprised PBMCs. CDR3 sequence reads: CASSQDRVGHEQYF. CDR3 nucleotides: TGCGCCAGCAGCCAAGATCGAGTGGGCCACGAGCAGTACTTC.